Each of the 2 T cell receptor beta chains below was sequenced from the same sample in a study of response to subunit inactivated influenza vaccine. One entry per CDR3 protein results from TCRdb running MiXCR on the RT-PCR reads. The repertoire includes fewer than 700,000 distinct CDR3 sequences, 13% of them detected once, and roughly 13% sits in the top ten. Material: PBMCs from blood, obtained 40 to 50 days after vaccination. The origin of the receptors is a man aged 50-60 years who received an inactivated influenza vaccine.

This clonotype was counted a few times. The CDR3 region is CASSLREGRYAFF. The CDR3, as DNA: TGTGCCAGCAGTTTACGGGAAGGGAGATATGCTTTCTTT. The chain has TRBV12-3 or TRBV12-4 and TRBJ1-1; the D is unclear. This CDR3 region has 13 residues. V was pared by 2 bases and J by 11 bases, with 15 bases between.

This clonotype was recorded a few times. The rearrangement uses TRBV5-5 and TRBJ2-3, with a tentative D call TRBD1 (6 bases). Between the trimmed V and J ends, which lost 6 bases and 5 bases, there was a span of 13 bases. The CDR3 covers 13 residues. Germline CDR1 SGHKS, CDR2 YYEKEE (reference sequence). The CDR3 DNA sequence: TGTGCCAGCAAATACAGGGCAGAAGATACGCAGTATTTT. The encoded protein is CASKYRAEDTQYF.